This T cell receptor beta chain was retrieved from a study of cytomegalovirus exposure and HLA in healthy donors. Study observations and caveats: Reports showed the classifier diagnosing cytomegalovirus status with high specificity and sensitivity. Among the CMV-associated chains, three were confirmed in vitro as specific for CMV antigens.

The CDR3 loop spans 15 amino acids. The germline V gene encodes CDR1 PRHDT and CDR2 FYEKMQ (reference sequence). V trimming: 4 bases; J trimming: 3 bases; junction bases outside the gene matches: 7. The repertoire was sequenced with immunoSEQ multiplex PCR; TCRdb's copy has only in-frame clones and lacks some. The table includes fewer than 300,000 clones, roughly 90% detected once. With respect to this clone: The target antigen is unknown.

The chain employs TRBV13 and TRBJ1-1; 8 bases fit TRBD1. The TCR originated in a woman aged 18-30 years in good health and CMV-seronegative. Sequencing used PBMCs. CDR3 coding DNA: TGTGCCAGCAGCTCCCGGACAGGGTGGGACACTGAAGCTTTCTTT. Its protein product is CASSSRTGWDTEAFF.